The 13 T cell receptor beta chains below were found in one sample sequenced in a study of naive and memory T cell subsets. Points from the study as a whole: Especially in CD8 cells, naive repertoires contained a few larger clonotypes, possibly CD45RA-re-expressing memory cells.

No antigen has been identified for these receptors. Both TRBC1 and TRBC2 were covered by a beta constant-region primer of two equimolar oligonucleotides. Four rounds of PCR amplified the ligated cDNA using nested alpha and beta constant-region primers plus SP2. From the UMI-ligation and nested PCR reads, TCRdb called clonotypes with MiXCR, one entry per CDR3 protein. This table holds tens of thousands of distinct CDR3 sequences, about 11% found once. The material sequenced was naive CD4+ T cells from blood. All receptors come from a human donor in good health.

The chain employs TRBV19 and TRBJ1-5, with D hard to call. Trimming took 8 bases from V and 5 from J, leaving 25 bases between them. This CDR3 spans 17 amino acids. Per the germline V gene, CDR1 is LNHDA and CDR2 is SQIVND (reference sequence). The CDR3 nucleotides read TGTGCCAGTCGCAACGAAAGGCCCGGCAGGTCCGATCAGCCCCAGCATTTT. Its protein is CASRNERPGRSDQPQHF.

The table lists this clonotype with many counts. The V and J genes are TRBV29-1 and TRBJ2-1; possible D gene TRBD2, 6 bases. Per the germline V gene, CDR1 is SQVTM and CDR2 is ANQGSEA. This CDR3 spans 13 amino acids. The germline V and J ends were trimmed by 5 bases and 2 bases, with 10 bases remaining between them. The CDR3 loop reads CSVRRRAYNEQFF. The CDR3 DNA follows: TGCAGCGTTAGGCGGAGGGCCTACAATGAGCAGTTCTTC.

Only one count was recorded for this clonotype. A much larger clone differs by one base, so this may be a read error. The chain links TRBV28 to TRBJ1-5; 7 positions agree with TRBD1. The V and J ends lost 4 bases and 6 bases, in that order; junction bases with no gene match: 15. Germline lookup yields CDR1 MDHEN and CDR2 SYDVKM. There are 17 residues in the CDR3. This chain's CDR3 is CASSCIEWRGLGQPQHF. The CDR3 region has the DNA TGTGCCAGCAGTTGTATAGAGTGGAGGGGGCTCGGTCAGCCCCAGCATTTT.

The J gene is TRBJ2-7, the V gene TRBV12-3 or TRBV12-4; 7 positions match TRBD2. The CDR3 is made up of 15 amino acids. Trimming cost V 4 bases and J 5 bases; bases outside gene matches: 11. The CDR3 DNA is TGTGCCAGCAGTTCCCGAGCGGGGATAATCAACGAGCAGTACTTC. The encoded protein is CASSSRAGIINEQYF.

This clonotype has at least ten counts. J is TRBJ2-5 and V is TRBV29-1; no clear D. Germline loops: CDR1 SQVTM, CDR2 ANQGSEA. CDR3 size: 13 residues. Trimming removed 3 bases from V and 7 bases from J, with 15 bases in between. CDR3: CSVDQRKGGTQYF. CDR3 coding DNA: TGCAGCGTTGACCAACGGAAAGGCGGGACCCAGTACTTC.

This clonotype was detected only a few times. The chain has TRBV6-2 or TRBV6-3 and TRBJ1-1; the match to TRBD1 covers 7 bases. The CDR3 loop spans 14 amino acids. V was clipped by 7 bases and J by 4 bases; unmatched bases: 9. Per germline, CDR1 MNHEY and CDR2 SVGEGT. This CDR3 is CASTKTGRSTEAFF. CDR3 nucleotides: TGTGCCAGCACCAAGACAGGGCGTAGCACTGAAGCTTTCTTT.

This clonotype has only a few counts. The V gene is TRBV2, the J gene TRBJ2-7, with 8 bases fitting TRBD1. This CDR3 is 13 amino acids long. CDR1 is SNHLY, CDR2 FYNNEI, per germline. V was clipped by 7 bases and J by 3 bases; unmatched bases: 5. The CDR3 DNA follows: TGTGCCAGCAATAGGGACAGGCTCTACGAGCAGTACTTC. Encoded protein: CASNRDRLYEQYF.

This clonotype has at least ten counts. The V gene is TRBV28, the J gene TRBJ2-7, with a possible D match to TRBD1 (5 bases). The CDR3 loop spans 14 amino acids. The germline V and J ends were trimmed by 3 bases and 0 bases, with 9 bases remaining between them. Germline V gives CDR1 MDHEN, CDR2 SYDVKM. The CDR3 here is CASSFLGDSYEQYF. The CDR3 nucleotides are TGTGCCAGCAGTTTTTTAGGGGACTCCTACGAGCAGTACTTC.

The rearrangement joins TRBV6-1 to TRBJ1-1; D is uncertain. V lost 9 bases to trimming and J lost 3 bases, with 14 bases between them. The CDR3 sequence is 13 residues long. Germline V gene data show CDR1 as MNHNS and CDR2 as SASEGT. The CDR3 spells CASQTDSHTEAFF. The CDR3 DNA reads TGTGCCAGTCAGACCGACTCCCACACTGAAGCTTTCTTT.

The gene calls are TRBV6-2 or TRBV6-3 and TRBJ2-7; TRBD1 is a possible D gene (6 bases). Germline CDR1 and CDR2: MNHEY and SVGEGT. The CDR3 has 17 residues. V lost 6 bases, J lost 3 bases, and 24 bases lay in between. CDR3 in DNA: TGTGCCAGCAGGACCCGGACAGCGACTATAGGATACTACGAGCAGTACTTC. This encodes CASRTRTATIGYYEQYF.

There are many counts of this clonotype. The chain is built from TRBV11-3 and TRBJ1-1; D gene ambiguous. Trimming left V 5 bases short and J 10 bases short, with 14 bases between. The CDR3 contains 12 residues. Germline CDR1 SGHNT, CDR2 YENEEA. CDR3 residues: CASSHSEGRAFF. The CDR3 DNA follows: TGTGCCAGCAGCCACTCCGAGGGTCGAGCTTTCTTT. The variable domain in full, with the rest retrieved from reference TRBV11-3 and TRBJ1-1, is EAGVVQSPRYKIIEKKQPVAFWCNPISGHNTLYWYLQNLGQGPELLIRYENEEAVDDSQLPKDRFSAERLKGVDSTLKIQPAELGDSAVYLCASSHSEGRAFFGQGTRLTVV.

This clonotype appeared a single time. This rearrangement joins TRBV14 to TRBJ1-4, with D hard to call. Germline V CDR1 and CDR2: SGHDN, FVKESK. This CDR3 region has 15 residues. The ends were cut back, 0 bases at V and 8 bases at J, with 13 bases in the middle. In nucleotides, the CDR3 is TGTGCCAGCAGCCAAGATCTTCACCAGAGCGAAAAACTGTTTTTT. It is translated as CASSQDLHQSEKLFF.

This chain's CDR3 is CASSLRGVVQFF. The CDR3 coding sequence is TGTGCCAGCAGTTTAAGGGGAGTGGTGCAGTTCTTC. The V and J genes are TRBV12-3 or TRBV12-4 and TRBJ2-1, with D tentatively TRBD1 or TRBD2 (5 bases each). V was shortened by 2 bases and J by 12 bases, with 11 bases between the two germline ends. The CDR3 extends over 12 amino acids.